These T cell receptor beta chains were read from a single sample in a study of CD8+ T cells in alopecia areata. The data were produced by immunoSEQ multiplex PCR, yet TCRdb's version contains in-frame clones alone and is incomplete. The table lists about 150,000 clones, roughly 50% of them singletons. The material sequenced was CD4+ T cells sorted from blood. These receptor sequences come from a human donor with alopecia areata. CDR3s include the opening cysteine and the closing phenylalanine or tryptophan. A D gene is named only where the DNA matches it firmly.

cdr3_aa,j_call,d_call,v_call
CASSLGTSVYNEQFF,TRBJ2-1,TRBD2,TRBV28
CASSYPPGTEETQYF,TRBJ2-5,-,TRBV6-6
CASSRGGRGTDTQYF,TRBJ2-3,-,TRBV23-1
CSVRDRGNYGYTF,TRBJ1-2,TRBD1,TRBV29-1
CASRGGLAAYGQFF,TRBJ2-1,TRBD2,TRBV25-1
CSVADRFPLGEAFF,TRBJ1-1,-,TRBV29-1
CASSQSSGISTDTQYF,TRBJ2-3,TRBD2,TRBV4-1
CASGLGPTEAFF,TRBJ1-1,-,TRBV12-5
CASSYRVFSNQPQHF,TRBJ1-5,-,TRBV2
CASRPGLGGDTQYF,TRBJ2-3,TRBD2,TRBV5-4
CASSLYRATEAFF,TRBJ1-1,-,TRBV7-2
CAWSRLALTGDNEQFF,TRBJ2-1,TRBD2,TRBV30
CASSSGGLAAGGETQYF,TRBJ2-5,TRBD2,TRBV7-9
CSVLITDTQYF,TRBJ2-3,-,TRBV29-1
CASSYRWGETQYF,TRBJ2-5,-,TRBV7-7
CSVPGTGGQTYTGELFF,TRBJ2-2,TRBD1,TRBV29-1
CASSSNRGEQYF,TRBJ2-7,TRBD1,TRBV5-1
CASSPMRPNTGELFF,TRBJ2-2,-,TRBV7-9
CRAAGPDTQYF,TRBJ2-3,-,TRBV20-1
CASSLSGLGAGANVLTF,TRBJ2-6,-,TRBV28
CASSFTGGGTEAFF,TRBJ1-1,TRBD1,TRBV5-1
CASRVDILGANVLTF,TRBJ2-6,-,TRBV2
CASSPRLGDTGELFF,TRBJ2-2,-,TRBV27
CASSQAGFRGDEQFF,TRBJ2-1,-,TRBV4-1
CAASAIGTTNTEAFF,TRBJ1-1,-,TRBV7-9
CASSPAGTVLYEQYF,TRBJ2-7,TRBD1,TRBV5-1
CASSLWTGTNEQFF,TRBJ2-1,TRBD1,TRBV5-1
CASSLTRGGTGELFF,TRBJ2-2,-,TRBV7-9
CASSGSNWAAVEEQYF,TRBJ2-7,-,TRBV28
CASSQTSGTEQFF,TRBJ2-1,TRBD2,TRBV14
CASSFGAPQETQYF,TRBJ2-5,-,TRBV5-4
CASRNRGNTGELFF,TRBJ2-2,TRBD1,TRBV5-1
CASRVKGRMNTEAFF,TRBJ1-1,-,TRBV28
CASSESLAGGSYEQYF,TRBJ2-7,TRBD2,TRBV10-2
CASSLGGGWTKNIQYF,TRBJ2-4,-,TRBV7-2
CASSSGSGNTIYF,TRBJ1-3,-,TRBV7-9
CASSSARTDTQYF,TRBJ2-3,-,TRBV27
CASSFPQGQETQYF,TRBJ2-5,-,TRBV28
CSVAGRKTGGNEQFF,TRBJ2-1,TRBD2,TRBV29-1
CASSLRSGAYGYTF,TRBJ1-2,-,TRBV11-2
CASSVEGGGETQYF,TRBJ2-5,TRBD2,TRBV9
CASSLERATDTQYF,TRBJ2-3,-,TRBV7-2
CAGLALGYGEQFF,TRBJ2-1,-,TRBV30
CAYDFRVIGSSGELFF,TRBJ2-2,-,TRBV30
CASSSDRPNTGELFF,TRBJ2-2,-,TRBV7-9
CAWSTQSNQPQHF,TRBJ1-5,-,TRBV30
CASSLQGSSYNEQFF,TRBJ2-1,-,TRBV11-2
CASSPFPGGQGAGANVLTF,TRBJ2-6,TRBD1,TRBV19
CASSQANTNYYGYTF,TRBJ1-2,-,TRBV4-1
CASSPDPDSYTDTQYF,TRBJ2-3,-,TRBV5-1